Listed below are T cell receptor beta chains from one sample, sequenced in a study of T-cell reconstitution after alpha-beta-depleted transplantation in children. In TCRdb, the PCR reads were re-called with MiXCR into one record per CDR3 protein. The sample shows over 100,000 distinct CDR3 sequences, approximately 10% of them seen only once. The source was PBMCs, collected before TCRalphabeta/CD19-depleted stem cell transplant. All receptors come from a boy younger than 10 with acute lymphoblastic leukemia, due to receive a stem cell transplant. CDR3s include the opening cysteine and the closing phenylalanine or tryptophan. D genes are given only for firm matches. Not all rows give a size; the values are once, few, many and, for expanded clones, a class.

TRBJ2-3 TRBV6-1 few TRBD2 TGTGCCAGCAGGACTAGCGGGAGGGATACGCAGTATTTT CASRTSGRDTQYF
TRBJ2-5 TRBV24-1 few TRBD1 TGTGCCACCTCCGGGACAGGGACCCAAGAGACCCAGTACTTC CATSGTGTQETQYF
TRBJ2-1 TRBV11-3 few TRBD2 TGTGCCAGCAGCCCCAGGACTAGCGGGAGCCTATACAATGAGCAGTTCTTC CASSPRTSGSLYNEQFF
TRBJ2-2 TRBV6-1 many - TGTGCCAGCAGTGTAACACTGAACACCGGGGAGCTGTTTTTT CASSVTLNTGELFF
TRBJ2-1 TRBV12-3/TRBV12-4 many - TGTGCCAGCACCTTAAACCTAGCTTTATATGAGCAGTTCTTC CASTLNLALYEQFF
TRBJ1-1 TRBV20-1 - TRBD1 TGCAGTGCTAGAGATCGGGGACAGGGGACTGAAGCTTTCTTT CSARDRGQGTEAFF
TRBJ2-1 TRBV29-1 many - TGCAGCGTCGAGCAGGGGGGCGTGACTTGGGACGGGGGTGAGCAGTTCTTC CSVEQGGVTWDGGEQFF
TRBJ2-7 TRBV20-1 few - TGCAGTGCCGCGTGGCGGGACTCCTACGAGCAGTACTTC CSAAWRDSYEQYF
TRBJ2-7 TRBV5-5 many - TGTGCCAGCAGCTTGAGCGGCGGGGGCAGGGATTATGAGCAGTACTTC CASSLSGGGRDYEQYF
TRBJ2-7 TRBV9 many - TGTGCCAGCAGCCCCCACCCCGAGCAGTACTTC CASSPHPEQYF
TRBJ2-7 TRBV20-1 few TRBD2 TGCAGCGGGACTAAGTCCTACGAGCAGTACTTC CSGTKSYEQYF
TRBJ2-1 TRBV7-6 few TRBD2 TGTGCCAGCAGCTTGGGACTAGACGCCTACAATGAGCAGTTCTTC CASSLGLDAYNEQFF
TRBJ2-3 TRBV20-1 - TRBD2 TGCAGTGCTTCCATCCCGCGCGGACTAGCAGATACGCAGTATTTT CSASIPRGLADTQYF
TRBJ1-1 TRBV12-3/TRBV12-4 few - TGTGCCAGCAGTTTGAAGGGGTATGACACTGAAGCTTTCTTT CASSLKGYDTEAFF
TRBJ2-1 TRBV7-9 few - TGTGCCAGCAGCCGAGACTATTTCCAGTTCTTC CASSRDYFQFF
TRBJ1-3 TRBV5-1 many - TGCGCCAGCAGCTTGGGCCGGGGGTCTATGGGAAACACCATATATTTT CASSLGRGSMGNTIYF
TRBJ2-3 TRBV7-2 few TRBD2 TGTGCCAGCAGCTCCCGGGTAGCGGGGGACACAGATACGCAGTATTTT CASSSRVAGDTDTQYF
TRBJ1-2 TRBV20-1 - - TGCAGTCCAATTCCAATGAGTAGGGAAGGCTACACCTTC CSPIPMSREGYTF
TRBJ2-1 TRBV12-3/TRBV12-4 many TRBD2 TGTGCCAGCAGTCCCTGGCGGGAGCATAATGAGCAGTTCTTC CASSPWREHNEQFF
TRBJ2-3 TRBV28 - - TGTGCCAGCAGGGTTTCAGATACGCAGTATTTT CASRVSDTQYF
TRBJ1-1 TRBV3-1 - - TGTGCCAGCAGCCAAGGGGGTGACACTGAAGCTTTCTTT CASSQGGDTEAFF
TRBJ2-1 TRBV29-1 few - TGCAGCGTCGAAGCACAGGGATCTAGCTCCTACAATGAGCAGTTCTTC CSVEAQGSSSYNEQFF
TRBJ2-3 TRBV9 - - TGTGCCAGCAGCTCCCGACTCTCCCCTGGGACAGATACGCAGTATTTT CASSSRLSPGTDTQYF
TRBJ1-1 TRBV5-1 - - TGCGCCAGCACCCACCGGGACAACACTGAAGCTTTCTTT CASTHRDNTEAFF
TRBJ1-3 TRBV12-3/TRBV12-4 few - TGTGCCAGCAGGGCTCCTGGAAACACCATATATTTT CASRAPGNTIYF
TRBJ2-5 TRBV5-5 few TRBD1 TGTGCCAGCAGCAACAGGGGATTTCGGGTTTTAGAGACCCAGTACTTC CASSNRGFRVLETQYF
TRBJ2-1 TRBV20-1 - - TGCAGTGCAGCGGACCTCCCGTTTTACAATGAGCAGTTCTTC CSAADLPFYNEQFF
TRBJ2-3 TRBV9 - - TGTGCCAGCAGCGTAGGTGGGCAAGATACGCAGTATTTT CASSVGGQDTQYF
TRBJ2-5 TRBV4-2 - - TGTGCCAGCAGCCCCAAACCCTTCTCCGGCGAAGAGACCCAGTACTTC CASSPKPFSGEETQYF
TRBJ2-1 TRBV6-1 few TRBD2 TGTGCCAGCAGTGGGCTAGCGGTCTCCTACAATGAGCAGTTCTTC CASSGLAVSYNEQFF
TRBJ2-7 TRBV5-6 many TRBD2 TGTGCCAGCAGCTTGGCCGGAGTGGGAGGGCTCTACGAGCAGTACTTC CASSLAGVGGLYEQYF
TRBJ2-5 TRBV6-1 - - TGTGCCAGCAGGGGCCAGGGTTCACAAGAGACCCAGTACTTC CASRGQGSQETQYF
TRBJ2-7 TRBV6-1 few - TGTGCCAGCAAGCGGTCCTACGAGCAGTACTTC CASKRSYEQYF
TRBJ2-2 TRBV10-2 few - TGCGCCAGCAGTGAAACGGTGAACACCGGGGAGCTGTTTTTT CASSETVNTGELFF
TRBJ2-6 TRBV4-2 - TRBD1 TGTGCCAGCAGCCAAGAACAGGGGAGAGGGGCCAACGTCCTGACTTTC CASSQEQGRGANVLTF
TRBJ2-1 TRBV5-1 many - TGCGCCAGCAGCTTGGGGGAAGGCTCCTACAATGAGCAGTTCTTC CASSLGEGSYNEQFF
TRBJ2-5 TRBV4-1 - - TGCGCCAGCAGCCCTCTGGGGTCGGGATGGGCGACCGAGACCCAGTACTTC CASSPLGSGWATETQYF
TRBJ1-4 TRBV20-1 - - TGCAGTGCTAAAAGGGGGACGCCCGGTCCGGAAAAACTGTTTTTT CSAKRGTPGPEKLFF
TRBJ2-1 TRBV7-2 - TRBD2 TGTGCCAGCAGCTTGGGGGTTTCGGGGGGATTCGGGAATGAGCAGTTCTTC CASSLGVSGGFGNEQFF
TRBJ1-6 TRBV25-1 once - TGTGCCAGCAGTGAAGCCGCCCAGGGGTATAATTCACCCCTCCACTTT CASSEAAQGYNSPLHF
TRBJ1-6 TRBV27 many TRBD1 TGTGCCAGCAGGGACACAGGGGCCACTTATAATTCACCCCTCCACTTT CASRDTGATYNSPLHF
TRBJ1-1 TRBV7-3 - - TGTGCCAGCAGCGTTACAGGGAGGACTGAAGCTTTCTTT CASSVTGRTEAFF
TRBJ2-7 TRBV7-2 - TRBD2 TGTGCCAGCAGGGTGACTAGCGGGAGGGGAGAGCAGTACTTC CASRVTSGRGEQYF
TRBJ2-1 TRBV3-1 many TRBD2 TGTGCCAGCAGCCATACTAGCGGGAGGGTCGATGAGCAGTTCTTC CASSHTSGRVDEQFF
TRBJ2-1 TRBV10-1 few - TGCGCCAGCAGTGCGGTACGCCCAGGCGACTACAATGAGCAGTTCTTC CASSAVRPGDYNEQFF
TRBJ2-7 TRBV5-5 few TRBD2 TGTGCCAGCAGCTGGGCACTAGCGGTGGGTTACGAGCAGTACTTC CASSWALAVGYEQYF
TRBJ1-2 TRBV18 - - TGTGCCAGCTCACAGCGACAGTCGGACAGAGCCTTTGGCTACACCTTC CASSQRQSDRAFGYTF
TRBJ2-5 TRBV27 few TRBD1 TGTGCCAGCAGTCCCGACAGGGGTTGGGAGACCCAGTACTTC CASSPDRGWETQYF
TRBJ2-1 TRBV12-5 few - TGTGCTAGTGGTTTGTTAACCCCCCTAGCCGGAGTTTTAGATGAGCAGTTCTTC CASGLLTPLAGVLDEQFF
TRBJ2-3 TRBV20-1 - TRBD2 TGCAGTGCAGCGGGGCGGGAGAGCACAGATACGCAGTATTTT CSAAGRESTDTQYF
TRBJ2-5 TRBV10-2 many TRBD1 TGCGCCAGCATGGTTGACAGGGCTCGTGAGACCCAGTACTTC CASMVDRARETQYF
TRBJ1-2 TRBV5-1 - - TGCGCCAGCACAACCCTAACGGCGGGAGGGAACTATGGCTACACCTTC CASTTLTAGGNYGYTF
TRBJ2-1 TRBV9 many TRBD2 TGTGCCAGCAGCGTAGCAGGGACTACCTTCTACAATGAGCAGTTCTTC CASSVAGTTFYNEQFF
TRBJ2-4 TRBV27 - - TGTGCCAGCAGTTTAAGAAAGGGGGCCAAAAACATTCAGTACTTC CASSLRKGAKNIQYF
TRBJ2-3 TRBV7-8 many TRBD2 TGTGCCAGCAGCCGGACTAGCGTCACAGATACGCAGTATTTT CASSRTSVTDTQYF
TRBJ2-3 TRBV25-1 - TRBD2 TGTGCCAGCAGCCGGGGGCGGGAGGAAAGCACAGATACGCAGTATTTT CASSRGREESTDTQYF